The 13 T cell receptor beta chains below all came from one sample that was sequenced in a study of T-cell reconstitution after alpha-beta-depleted transplantation in children. Preparation of the TCRbeta library was carried out with unique molecular identifiers. TCRdb re-derived calls from the PCR reads in MiXCR, one entry per CDR3 protein. In the table there are about 540,000 distinct CDR3 sequences, around 20% of which are singletons. This material consisted of PBMCs from the stem cell graft donor, taken from the stem cell graft. These receptors originate from a human donor who donated a stem cell graft to a child with acute lymphoblastic leukemia.

The chain links TRBV5-1 to TRBJ2-6; 8 bases map to TRBD2. J was trimmed by 2 bases and V by 4 bases; bases with no gene match: 8. Germline values: CDR1 SGHRS, CDR2 YFSETQ. The CDR3 runs to 17 residues. CDR3 sequence (DNA): TGCGCCAGCAGCCTGGACGGGGGGGCGGCTGGGGCCAACGTCCTGACTTTC. Residues: CASSLDGGAAGANVLTF.

The table lists this clonotype with many counts. The CDR3 sequence: CSASGTQETQYF. The CDR3, as DNA: TGCAGTGCTAGCGGGACACAAGAGACCCAGTACTTC. The V call is TRBV29-1, the J call TRBJ2-5, with 9 bases aligning to TRBD2. Germline lookup yields CDR1 SQVTM and CDR2 ANQGSEA. CDR3 length equals 12 residues.

V is TRBV12-3 or TRBV12-4 and J is TRBJ1-1; 9 nucleotides agree with TRBD1. This CDR3 comprises 17 residues. V lost 5 bases to trimming and J lost 7 bases; unmatched junction nucleotides: 17. CDR3 amino acids: CASSQRDRVLDRGEAFF. The CDR3, as DNA: TGTGCCAGCAGTCAGAGGGACAGGGTGCTTGACAGGGGTGAAGCTTTCTTT.

The chain combines TRBV5-1 with TRBJ2-7; 9 bases map to TRBD1. CDR1 and CDR2 from the germline V gene are SGHRS and YFSETQ. The junction had 10 bases not matched to a gene; V was cut back by 4 bases and J by 2 bases. The CDR3 sequence is 16 residues long. CDR3 nucleotide sequence: TGCGCCAGCAGCCCCCGGACAGGGGACCTTGCCTACGAGCAGTACTTC. It yields the protein CASSPRTGDLAYEQYF.

This clonotype has more than one count but fewer than ten. The chain recombines TRBV7-9 with TRBJ2-7, with D perhaps TRBD1 or TRBD2 (5 bases each). V gave up 4 bases and J gave up 5 bases, with 12 bases separating them. Germline V gives CDR1 SEHNR, CDR2 FQNEAQ (reference sequence). This CDR3 has 13 residues. CDR3 sequence reads: CASSSGTENEQYF. The CDR3 coding sequence is TGTGCCAGCAGCTCCGGGACGGAGAACGAGCAGTACTTC.

This clonotype turned up a few times. This chain links TRBV6-5 with TRBJ2-3; TRBD1 aligns across 7 bases. The J segment lost 2 bases and the V segment lost 4 bases, leaving 3 bases of the junction unmatched. Germline-derived CDR1 and CDR2 are MNHEY and SVGAGI. The CDR3 sequence is 14 residues long. The CDR3 loop is CASSWGQNTDTQYF. The CDR3, as DNA: TGTGCCAGCAGTTGGGGACAGAACACAGATACGCAGTATTTT.

The chain employs TRBV5-6 and TRBJ1-3; D remains unclear. Between the trimmed V and J ends, which lost 2 bases and 0 bases, there was a span of 9 bases. The CDR3 spans 15 residues. CDR1 SGHDT and CDR2 YYEEEE come from the germline V gene. The CDR3 reads CASSLGATSGNTIYF. CDR3 nucleotide sequence: TGTGCCAGCAGCTTAGGAGCTACCTCTGGAAACACCATATATTTT.

In this sample, this clonotype turned up a few times. This chain connects TRBV5-1 to TRBJ2-1; no clear D. Trimming stripped 6 bases from V and 6 bases from J, with 19 bases between. Germline V gene lookup returns CDR1 SGHRS and CDR2 YFSETQ. The CDR3 sequence is 15 residues long. CDR3 bases: TGCGCCAGCACCTACGGTTGGGCGGACGTCAATGAGCAGTTCTTC. Translated: CASTYGWADVNEQFF.

The V and J genes are TRBV6-4 and TRBJ2-1; unclear D gene. Germline lookup yields CDR1 MRHNA and CDR2 SNTAGT. The V and J ends lost 2 bases and 4 bases respectively, with 12 bases between them. This CDR3 spans 15 amino acids. Here the CDR3 reads CASSDGTEPYNEQFF. DNA of the CDR3: TGTGCCAGCAGTGACGGTACCGAACCTTACAATGAGCAGTTCTTC.

The chain recombines TRBV18 with TRBJ2-5, with D perhaps matching TRBD2 (5 bases). The CDR3 has 16 residues. The germline V gene has CDR1 KGHSH and CDR2 LQKENI. V was cut by 2 bases and J by 1 base, with 14 bases left in between. This CDR3 is CASSPKSGNPQETQYF. The CDR3 nucleotides read TGTGCCAGCTCACCAAAGTCGGGGAATCCCCAAGAGACCCAGTACTTC.

This clonotype was counted between two and nine times. The J gene is TRBJ2-1, the V gene TRBV7-6; the match to TRBD2 covers 12 bases. This CDR3 region has 18 residues. Germline lookup yields CDR1 SGHVS and CDR2 FNYEAQ. Trimming cost V 5 bases and J 6 bases; bases outside gene matches: 14. CDR3 nucleotide sequence: TGTGCCAGCAGCCCGGGACTAGCGGGCCCCGGGGTTGGCAATGAGCAGTTCTTC. Amino acids: CASSPGLAGPGVGNEQFF. Complete variable domain (other parts from reference TRBV7-6 and TRBJ2-1): GAGVSQSPRYKVTKRGQDVALRCDPISGHVSLYWYRQALGQGPEFLTYFNYEAQQDKSGLPNDRFSAERPEGSISTLTIQRTEQRDSAMYRCASSPGLAGPGVGNEQFFGPGTRLTVL.

This clonotype has a handful of counts. The gene calls are TRBV24-1 and TRBJ1-2; D gene ambiguous. The V and J ends lost 3 bases and 5 bases respectively, with 6 bases between them. CDR1 is KGHDR and CDR2 is SFDVKD in the germline V gene. The CDR3 is 12 residues long. The DNA for the CDR3 is TGTGCCACCAGTGATCGGGGTTATGGCTACACCTTC. Residues: CATSDRGYGYTF.

The chain links TRBV12-3 or TRBV12-4 to TRBJ2-5; 7 bases match TRBD2. The CDR3 has 13 residues. V shed 8 bases, J shed 4 bases, and the junction held 7 bases outside the gene matches. The CDR3 region is CASGRGLRETQYF. The CDR3 nucleotides are TGTGCCAGCGGGAGGGGATTGAGAGAGACCCAGTACTTC.